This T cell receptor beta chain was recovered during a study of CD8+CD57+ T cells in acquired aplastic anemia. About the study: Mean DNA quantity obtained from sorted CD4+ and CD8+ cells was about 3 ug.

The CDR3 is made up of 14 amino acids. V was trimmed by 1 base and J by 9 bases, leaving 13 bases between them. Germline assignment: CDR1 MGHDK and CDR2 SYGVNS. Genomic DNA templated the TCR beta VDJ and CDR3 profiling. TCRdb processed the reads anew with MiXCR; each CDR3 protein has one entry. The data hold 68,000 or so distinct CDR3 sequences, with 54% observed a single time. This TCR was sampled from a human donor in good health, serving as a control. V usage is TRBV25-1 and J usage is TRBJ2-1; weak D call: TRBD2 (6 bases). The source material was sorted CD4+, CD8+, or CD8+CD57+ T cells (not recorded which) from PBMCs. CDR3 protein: CASSESGDLAEQFF. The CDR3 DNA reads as TGTGCCAGCAGTGAATCTGGGGACTTGGCTGAGCAGTTCTTC.